The sequence of this TCR beta chain was determined in a study of cytotoxic CD8 clonotypes in ibrutinib-treated CLL. Regarding the study as a whole: Circulating CD8+ T-cell counts were tracked by baseline clonality, which exceeded that of age-matched healthy donors. Lymph node repertoires were not studied, and sampling times were unmatched. Contraction or stability on treatment characterized the public clonotypes, which were uncommon.

Comments on this clone: The target antigen is unknown. The junction departs from the called germline gene at one end, perhaps through a read error.

The CDR3 totals 17 residues. The germline CDR1 and CDR2 sequences are SSHAT and FNYEAQ (reference sequence). A 1 in 200,000 to 1 in 1 million T cell depth was the sequencing target. The method was immunoSEQ multiplex PCR; TCRdb's version includes in-frame clones alone and lacks a portion of them. The sample has 150,000 to 200,000 clones, about 80% seen once. This TCR derives from a human donor with chronic lymphocytic leukemia. This chain joins TRBV7-7 and TRBJ1-3; D is perhaps TRBD1 (5 bases). This material consisted of PBMCs, taken after 24 months of ibrutinib treatment. The CDR3 DNA is TGTGCTAGCAGCGTGACGACGGACATATCTTCTGGAAACACCATATATTTT. Its translation is CASSVTTDISSGNTIYF.